This T cell receptor (beta chain) was recovered during a study of cytomegalovirus exposure and HLA in healthy donors. The PCR ran on 60 Vbeta and 13 Jbeta primers. The method was immunoSEQ multiplex PCR; TCRdb's version includes in-frame clones alone and lacks a portion of them. The data show roughly 190,000 clones, with 79% seen just once and around 1.4% held by the top ten. The receptor was isolated from a girl between 10 and 17 years old in good health and CMV-seropositive. Sequencing input: PBMCs.

CDR3 sequence reads: CASDSVGGVPGNTIYF. The CDR3 DNA sequence: TGTGCCAGCGACTCGGTAGGGGGGGTCCCTGGAAACACCATATATTTT. This sequence joins TRBV27 and TRBJ1-3, with D perhaps matching TRBD1 (6 bases). Deletions cut 8 bases from V and 2 bases from J, with 19 bases between. This CDR3 region has 16 residues. Germline V gives CDR1 MNHEY, CDR2 SMNVEV (reference sequence).